This is a list of T cell receptor beta chains from one sample in a study of CD8+ T cells in alopecia areata. TCRdb's copy holds only in-frame clones and misses some; the assay was immunoSEQ multiplex PCR. Of 150,000 to 200,000 clones listed, 65% to 75% are singletons. Material: CD8+ T cells sorted from blood, obtained at week 0. The receptors were sampled from a human donor with alopecia areata. CDR3s include the opening cysteine and the closing phenylalanine or tryptophan. D genes are given only for firm matches. Clone size appears in some rows only: once, few, many, or a class for an expanded clone.

TRBJ1-1,.,.,TRBV18,CASSPPRGTEAFF,TGTGCCAGCTCACCACCACGAGGCACTGAAGCTTTCTTT
TRBJ2-5,TRBD1,.,TRBV7-6,CASSYPPGQGSPRAQYF,TGTGCCAGCAGCTATCCTCCGGGACAGGGGTCCCCCCGGGCCCAGTACTTC
TRBJ2-5,TRBD2,once,TRBV5-1,CASSFQAGGPSDQETQYF,TGCGCCAGCAGCTTCCAAGCGGGGGGGCCGTCAGACCAAGAGACCCAGTACTTC
TRBJ2-5,.,.,TRBV27,CASSLSFGQETQYF,TGTGCCAGCAGTTTATCGTTTGGTCAAGAGACCCAGTACTTC
TRBJ1-5,.,.,TRBV2,CASSETGVNQPQHF,TGTGCCAGCAGTGAAACCGGGGTAAATCAGCCCCAGCATTTT
TRBJ2-5,.,.,TRBV13,CASSLRSGQWEEETQYF,TGTGCCAGCAGCTTAAGATCTGGGCAGTGGGAAGAAGAGACCCAGTACTTC
TRBJ2-5,TRBD2,.,TRBV7-9,CASSLPGAERGSQETQYF,TGTGCCAGCAGCTTACCCGGCGCCGAGCGGGGGAGCCAAGAGACCCAGTACTTC
TRBJ1-5,TRBD1,few,TRBV25-1,CASSGGEGAQPQHF,TGTGCCAGCAGTGGCGGGGAGGGGGCCCAGCCCCAGCATTTT
TRBJ1-5,.,.,TRBV7-9,CASSFGGNQPQHF,TGTGCCAGCAGCTTCGGTGGCAATCAGCCCCAGCATTTT
TRBJ2-7,TRBD1,.,TRBV7-8,CASSNPGQGIGYEQYF,TGTGCCAGCAGCAATCCGGGACAGGGGATCGGCTACGAGCAGTACTTC
TRBJ1-1,.,.,TRBV18,CASSPQKHRRNTEAFF,TGTGCCAGCTCACCACAGAAGCACAGGAGGAACACTGAAGCTTTCTTT
TRBJ1-1,.,few,TRBV29-1,CSVEGTRDGNTEAFF,TGCAGCGTAGAGGGGACCCGGGACGGGAACACTGAAGCTTTCTTT
TRBJ2-1,TRBD1,few,TRBV5-6,CASSLGQGANEQFF,TGTGCCAGCAGCTTAGGACAGGGGGCAAATGAGCAGTTCTTC
TRBJ2-7,TRBD1,.,TRBV25-1,CAVGPGGYEQYF,TGTGCAGTGGGCCCAGGGGGCTACGAGCAGTACTTC
TRBJ1-1,.,.,TRBV30,CAWSVGAEAFF,TGTGCCTGGAGTGTAGGGGCCGAAGCTTTCTTT
TRBJ1-3,.,few,TRBV7-9,CASSLRSIGNTIYF,TGTGCCAGCAGCTTAAGGAGTATAGGCAACACCATATATTTT
TRBJ2-5,.,.,TRBV6-5,CASSYSGSKETQYF,TGTGCCAGCAGTTACTCAGGGAGTAAAGAGACCCAGTACTTC
TRBJ1-2,.,.,TRBV30,CAWTRAQGTGGYTF,TGTGCCTGGACCAGGGCTCAGGGTACTGGGGGCTACACCTTC
TRBJ2-7,.,.,TRBV11-2,CASSPGQSYEQYF,TGTGCCAGCAGCCCGGGGCAGTCCTACGAGCAGTACTTC
TRBJ1-2,TRBD1,.,TRBV6-5,CASSPGQVYGYTF,TGTGCCAGCAGTCCGGGACAGGTCTATGGCTACACCTTC
TRBJ2-1,.,.,TRBV5-1,CASSTLGAVDEQFF,TGCGCCAGCAGCACCCTGGGGGCGGTCGATGAGCAGTTCTTC
TRBJ2-4,.,.,TRBV5-6,CASSLVRTLAKNIQYF,TGTGCCAGCAGCTTGGTACGGACCCTAGCCAAAAACATTCAGTACTTC
TRBJ2-7,.,.,TRBV27,CASSLGSPGEQYF,TGTGCCAGCAGTTTAGGCAGCCCTGGCGAGCAGTACTTC
TRBJ2-5,.,.,TRBV30,CAWSAAPGTQYF,TGTGCCTGGAGTGCGGCGCCAGGGACCCAGTACTTC
TRBJ1-1,TRBD1,once,TRBV15,CATSRATGTTEAFF,TGTGCCACCAGCAGAGCGACAGGGACCACTGAAGCTTTCTTT
TRBJ2-3,TRBD2,.,TRBV10-3,CAISASSGVTDTQYF,TGTGCCATCAGTGCATCTAGCGGGGTCACAGATACGCAGTATTTT
TRBJ2-3,.,.,TRBV27,CASSFGDDSTDTQYF,TGTGCCAGCAGTTTCGGGGATGATAGCACAGATACGCAGTATTTT
TRBJ2-5,TRBD2,few,TRBV11-1,CASRRVGLAEKETQYF,TGTGCCAGCAGGCGTGTGGGACTAGCGGAAAAAGAGACCCAGTACTTC
TRBJ2-7,.,.,TRBV18,CASSPSWGSEQYF,TGTGCCAGCTCACCAAGTTGGGGAAGTGAGCAGTACTTC
TRBJ2-7,.,.,TRBV30,CAWSLDSAYEQYF,TGTGCCTGGAGTCTGGACAGCGCCTACGAGCAGTACTTC
TRBJ2-2,.,few,TRBV7-9,CASSSRDGELFF,TGTGCCAGCAGCTCGCGGGACGGGGAGCTGTTTTTT
TRBJ1-1,.,.,TRBV11-2,CASSLDAVGSSTEAFF,TGTGCCAGCAGCTTAGACGCGGTTGGGTCTTCCACTGAAGCTTTCTTT
TRBJ2-7,.,once,TRBV6-5,CASCHKSGPRDEQYF,TGTGCCAGCTGCCATAAATCAGGTCCACGGGACGAGCAGTACTTC
TRBJ1-1,.,few,TRBV11-2,CASSLVYEHTEAFF,TGTGCCAGCAGCTTAGTATACGAGCACACTGAAGCTTTCTTT
TRBJ1-2,TRBD1,.,TRBV29-1,CSVEGAGQDYGYTF,TGCAGCGTTGAAGGCGCGGGACAGGACTATGGCTACACCTTC
TRBJ1-1,TRBD1,.,TRBV4-1,CASSQRDRGANTEAFF,TGCGCCAGCAGCCAAAGGGACAGGGGGGCGAACACTGAAGCTTTCTTT
TRBJ2-1,.,few,TRBV5-1,CASSLGTNNEQFF,TGCGCCAGCAGCTTGGGAACCAACAATGAGCAGTTCTTC
TRBJ2-7,.,.,TRBV5-1,CASSLELGYEQYF,TGCGCCAGCAGCTTGGAACTAGGATACGAGCAGTACTTC
TRBJ2-7,.,.,TRBV29-1,CSVGKTGPYEQYF,TGCAGCGTTGGAAAGACAGGTCCCTACGAGCAGTACTTC
TRBJ2-7,TRBD1,.,TRBV7-9,CASSFRDRGKTYEQYF,TGTGCCAGCAGCTTCCGGGACAGGGGGAAAACCTACGAGCAGTACTTC
TRBJ1-2,.,.,TRBV5-6,CASSFGDYSGYTF,TGTGCCAGCAGCTTCGGAGATTATAGTGGCTACACCTTC
TRBJ2-1,.,few,TRBV4-1,CASSQELANEQFF,TGCGCCAGCAGCCAAGAGCTAGCCAATGAGCAGTTCTTC
TRBJ2-7,TRBD1,.,TRBV5-1,CASSPTGGYEQYF,TGCGCCAGCAGCCCCACAGGGGGCTACGAGCAGTACTTC
TRBJ2-3,.,.,TRBV19,CASSIFWTDTQYF,TGTGCCAGTAGTATATTTTGGACAGATACGCAGTATTTT
TRBJ1-6,.,once,TRBV10-3,CAISGSSQSPLHF,TGTGCCATCAGTGGCAGCTCTCAGTCACCCCTCCACTTT
TRBJ2-5,TRBD1,.,TRBV6-5,CASSYSSTGVETQYF,TGTGCCAGCAGTTACTCGTCGACAGGGGTCGAGACCCAGTACTTC
TRBJ1-1,TRBD1,.,TRBV30,CAWSEGQGGTEAFF,TGTGCCTGGAGCGAAGGACAGGGTGGAACTGAAGCTTTCTTT
TRBJ2-1,.,.,TRBV11-2,CASSFLYNEQFF,TGTGCCAGCAGCTTCCTCTACAATGAGCAGTTCTTC
TRBJ2-7,.,.,TRBV5-1,CASSLYPGSYEQYF,TGCGCCAGCAGCTTGTATCCGGGGTCCTACGAGCAGTACTTC
TRBJ2-5,TRBD2,.,TRBV14,CASSQLGTSGVRETQYF,TGTGCCAGCAGCCAACTGGGGACTAGCGGTGTCCGGGAGACCCAGTACTTC
TRBJ2-5,TRBD2,many,TRBV5-1,CASSLVTSGGQPQETQYF,TGCGCCAGCAGCTTGGTCACTAGCGGGGGCCAACCTCAAGAGACCCAGTACTTC
TRBJ1-1,TRBD1,few,TRBV11-1,CASSSRQGRNTEAFF,TGTGCCAGCAGCTCGCGACAGGGACGGAACACTGAAGCTTTCTTT
TRBJ1-5,TRBD1,few,TRBV9,CASRDAGGEANQPQHF,TGTGCCAGCAGGGATGCAGGGGGCGAAGCCAATCAGCCCCAGCATTTT
TRBJ1-1,.,.,TRBV5-4,CASSLGGVREAFF,TGTGCCAGCAGCTTGGGGGGGGTACGTGAAGCTTTCTTT
TRBJ2-3,.,few,TRBV5-4,CASSLGRVGDTQYF,TGTGCCAGCAGCTTGGGGCGCGTCGGAGATACGCAGTATTTT
TRBJ2-3,TRBD1,.,TRBV7-9,CASSTDRGGLRDLVF,TGTGCCAGCAGCACCGACAGGGGGGGATTACGTGATCTTGTTTTT
TRBJ2-1,.,few,TRBV29-1,CSVEPGDSYNEQFF,TGCAGCGTTGAGCCCGGGGACTCCTACAATGAGCAGTTCTTC